This T cell receptor beta chain derives from a study of shared clonotypes between healthy human individuals. Study results and caveats: Donors were few, which limited the genetic and exposure-history diversity represented.

A word on this clone: The antigen is unknown.

Repertoires were generated with immunoSEQ multiplex PCR, while TCRdb's copy carries only in-frame clones and drops some. There are around 1.9 million clones in the sample; roughly 93% occur only once, and roughly 1.7% lies in the top ten. CDR3 length: 14 residues. Trimming cost V 4 bases and J 1 base; bases outside gene matches: 4. The germline CDR1 and CDR2 sequences are MNHNS and SASEGT. Naive CD8 cells lacked CD45RO and underwent positive selection for CCR7, leaving out terminally differentiated effector memory CD45RA+ cells. The clonotype originates from a man between 18 and 35 years old in good health. Some clones in this sample may be carry-over from other donors' samples. This sequence joins TRBV6-1 and TRBJ2-7; the match to TRBD2 covers 7 bases. The sequenced sample was naive CD8+ T cells from PBMCs. The CDR3 nucleotides read TGTGCCAGCAGTGTTGGGGGGGGGTCCTACGAGCAGTACTTC. It translates to CASSVGGGSYEQYF.